This T cell receptor beta chain was recovered during a study of blood T cell repertoires in COVID-19. In the study overall: Italy, Spain and the United States were the sources of the convalescent and acute COVID-19 samples. PBMCs, B-cell-depleted T cells, or T cells were the source of the cDNA or gDNA that made up the material.

Germline lookup yields CDR1 MDHEN and CDR2 SYDVKM. This CDR3 comprises 14 residues. The V and J ends lost 2 bases and 12 bases respectively, with 20 bases between them. Per the study methods: Reference gene primer amplification gave nucleated cell count estimates. Data came from immunoSEQ multiplex PCR; TCRdb stores just in-frame clones and leaves some out. The V and J calls and clone size were taken over from that table, and D and trimming were inferred from the DNA. The sample carries about 180,000 clones, roughly 88% recorded once. This chain links TRBV28 with TRBJ2-7; tentatively, D is TRBD2 (6 bases). The sequencing sample was made of peripheral blood. This clonotype was obtained from a human donor with active or convalescent COVID-19. The donor label of this sample is uncertain. CDR3 sequence reads: CASSLTDYRGASYF. The CDR3 DNA sequence: TGTGCCAGCAGTTTAACGGACTATAGGGGAGCTTCGTACTTC.